These 13 T cell receptor beta chains came from one sample sequenced in a study of shared T cell receptors in the human thymus (dated by TCRdb to 2020 to 2023). Library creation used the immunoSEQ multiplex PCR assay. As stored in TCRdb, this immuneACCESS dataset retains in-frame rearrangements with V and J assigned. A fraction of the clones does not appear; measured against another copy, unresolved V genes explain less than half of the discrepancy, and the remainder lacks a known reason. The sample has about 660,000 clones on record, around nine tenths of them singletons. The top ten hold 0.008% to 0.011% of the sample. The same sample was also used in a study of human thymus T cells.

What was sequenced was thymocytes. These receptors were taken from a boy under two years old with a congenital heart defect. Donor details come from another sample of the same person, matched by shared clones.

V and J are TRBV9 and TRBJ2-7; tentatively, D is TRBD1 (6 bases). Trimming stripped 0 bases from V and 0 bases from J, with 13 bases between. Per the germline V gene, CDR1 is SGDLS and CDR2 is YYNGEE. The CDR3 has 16 residues. This chain's CDR3 is CASSVEDSPSSYEQYF. CDR3 DNA sequence: TGTGCCAGCAGCGTAGAGGACAGCCCGAGCTCCTACGAGCAGTACTTC.

This chain links TRBV7-9 with TRBJ1-1; D is possibly TRBD1 (6 bases). Germline V CDR1 and CDR2: SEHNR, FQNEAQ (reference sequence). V was cut by 5 bases and J by 4 bases, with 20 bases left in between. The CDR3 runs to 16 residues. The CDR3 DNA reads TGTGCCAGCAGCCCCCTCCCCACAGGGCGCGGCACTGAAGCTTTCTTT. It encodes CASSPLPTGRGTEAFF.

This chain links TRBV6-7 with TRBJ2-7, with D uncertain. TRBV6-7 is an ORF; its function is uncertain. Trimming removed 2 bases at V and 2 bases at J, with 13 bases between. This CDR3 spans 15 amino acids. CDR3 nucleotide sequence: TGTGCCAGCAGTTACATGGCGGCTACCCCCTACGAGCAGTACTTC. Protein sequence: CASSYMAATPYEQYF.

V is TRBV7-9 and J is TRBJ1-2; no definite D call. This CDR3 spans 13 amino acids. Per germline, CDR1 SEHNR and CDR2 FQNEAQ (reference sequence). Trimming took off 1 base at V and 2 bases at J, with 5 bases between the two ends. Written as DNA, the CDR3 is TGTGCCAGCAGCTTAGGGGAGAACTATGGCTACACCTTC. Amino acid sequence: CASSLGENYGYTF.

The V call is TRBV18, the J call TRBJ1-5; 8 bases fit TRBD1. Germline V CDR1 and CDR2: KGHSH, LQKENI. The trim removed 0 bases at V and 2 bases at J, leaving 15 bases unmatched. CDR3 length equals 20 residues. CDR3 amino acids: CASSPPSLIGTGDGNQPQHF. The CDR3 DNA reads TGTGCCAGCTCACCACCCTCTCTAATCGGGACAGGCGATGGCAATCAGCCCCAGCATTTT.

V usage is TRBV5-6 and J usage is TRBJ2-3; a possible D gene is TRBD2 (7 bases). The CDR3 spans 16 residues. Germline V gives CDR1 SGHDT, CDR2 YYEEEE. V was shortened by 0 bases and J by 1 base, with 12 bases between the two germline ends. The CDR3 region is CASSLGPGGCTDTQYF. Written as DNA, the CDR3 is TGTGCCAGCAGCTTGGGGCCGGGGGGCTGCACAGATACGCAGTATTTT.

This clone has only a few counts. The rearrangement joins TRBV5-8 to TRBJ2-7, with a weak D call TRBD1 (6 bases). The germline V gene encodes CDR1 SGHTS and CDR2 YDEGEE. The CDR3 is 17 residues long. V was shortened by 2 bases and J by 0 bases, with 18 bases between the two germline ends. For the CDR3, the DNA is TGTGCCAGCAGCTTCCGGTTGAGGGAGACAGGCTCCTACGAGCAGTACTTC. Its protein is CASSFRLRETGSYEQYF.

This rearrangement joins TRBV19 to TRBJ2-1, with 7 bases that match TRBD2. This CDR3 region has 15 residues. The germline V gene encodes CDR1 LNHDA and CDR2 SQIVND (reference sequence). J gave up 9 bases and V 3 bases, and 11 bases lay outside the gene matches. The DNA for the CDR3 is TGTGCCAGTAGTATCAACGCGGGAGTAAAGGGTGAGCAGTTCTTC. It codes for CASSINAGVKGEQFF.

As for this clone: Distinct nucleotide sequences in the sample also encode this CDR3. V is TRBV5-6 and J is TRBJ2-3; 9 bases map to TRBD2. The CDR3 has 15 amino acids. Germline trimming cut 4 bases from V and 3 bases from J; bases unmatched to any gene: 6. Germline assignment: CDR1 SGHDT and CDR2 YYEEEE. The CDR3 DNA sequence: TGTGCCAGCAGCCCTCTGGCGGGAGGGACAGATACGCAGTATTTT. This encodes CASSPLAGGTDTQYF.

The V gene is TRBV12-5, the J gene TRBJ1-5, with D possibly matching TRBD1 (6 bases). The V gene lost 5 bases and the J gene lost 4 bases, with 21 bases spanning the gap. The V gene's germline CDR1 is LGHNT and CDR2 FRNRAP. The CDR3 is 17 residues long. CDR3 bases: TGTGCTAGTGGTCCAGAGACAGGCCGAGGACGAAATCAGCCCCAGCATTTT. Residues: CASGPETGRGRNQPQHF.

The chain couples TRBV5-1 to TRBJ2-5; a possible D gene is TRBD2 (5 bases). V lost 5 bases and J lost 5, with 25 bases in between. Germline V gives CDR1 SGHRS, CDR2 YFSETQ. CDR3 size: 17 residues. CDR3 protein: CASRGRGEVYPGETQYF. The CDR3 nucleotides are TGCGCCAGCAGAGGCCGGGGAGAGGTCTACCCCGGGGAGACCCAGTACTTC.

This chain connects TRBV28 to TRBJ2-1; 10 bases are a match to TRBD2. From germline, CDR1 is MDHEN and CDR2 SYDVKM. V was clipped by 4 bases and J by 4 bases; unmatched bases: 7. The CDR3 is 16 residues long. The CDR3 sequence: CASSSPTSGVYNEQFF. The CDR3 DNA reads as TGTGCCAGCAGTTCCCCCACTAGCGGGGTTTACAATGAGCAGTTCTTC.

This chain uses TRBV7-2 with TRBJ2-7; 7 nucleotides align to TRBD1. With V trimmed by 3 bases and J by 5 bases, 13 bases remained unmatched. The CDR3 runs 16 residues. Germline CDR1 and CDR2: SGHTA and FQGNSA. The CDR3 reads CASSFSSPGQNDEQYF. CDR3 nucleotides: TGTGCCAGCAGCTTCTCTTCGCCGGGACAGAACGACGAGCAGTACTTC.